The 14 T cell receptor beta chains below all came from one sample that was sequenced in a study of spatial heterogeneity in lung cancer. Overall study results and limits: Counts of expanded alpha and beta TCRs within tumors tracked the tumor nonsynonymous mutation count.

The time point here: sample taken at primary tumor resection. TCRdb processed the 5' RACE reads anew with MiXCR; each CDR3 protein has one entry. The table includes some 3,300 distinct CDR3 sequences, roughly 6.2% detected once. For these receptors, no antigen is known. The starting material was lung tumor tissue, obtained at surgery. The receptor source for this set is a female donor with early-stage non-small cell lung cancer.

This clonotype is judged medium-sized. This rearrangement joins TRBV29-1 to TRBJ2-5; D call uncertain. This CDR3 is 15 amino acids long. From germline, CDR1 is SQVTM and CDR2 ANQGSEA. Trimming pared 0 bases from V and 3 bases from J, leaving 14 bases between. DNA for the CDR3: TGCAGCGTTGAAGAGTCCAGGCCGTGGGAAGAGACCCAGTACTTC. It translates to CSVEESRPWEETQYF.

This clonotype was recorded many times. The chain links TRBV20-1 to TRBJ2-2; the D is unclear. Per the germline V gene, CDR1 is DFQATT and CDR2 is SNEGSKA (reference sequence). The V end was cut by 1 base, the J end by 3 bases, with 15 bases between. The CDR3 loop spans 16 amino acids. The CDR3 DNA reads as TGCAGTGCTAGAGTAAAAGGCTACCTTGACACCGGGGAGCTGTTTTTT. This codes for CSARVKGYLDTGELFF.

This clonotype rates as medium-sized (0.01 to 0.1%). The gene calls are TRBV5-6 and TRBJ2-6; D gene unclear. Germline lookup yields CDR1 SGHDT and CDR2 YYEEEE. V lost 4 bases, J lost 0 bases, and 8 bases lay in between. CDR3 length equals 15 residues. As DNA, the CDR3 is TGTGCCAGCAGCCCTTTAGGCTCTGGGGCCAACGTCCTGACTTTC. Protein product: CASSPLGSGANVLTF.

This clonotype is categorized as large. The chain carries TRBV19 and TRBJ2-5; 9 nucleotides agree with TRBD2. Germline assignment: CDR1 LNHDA and CDR2 SQIVND (reference sequence). This CDR3 has 15 residues. With V trimmed by 5 bases and J by 5 bases, 9 bases remained unmatched. The CDR3 loop is CASSSRTSVRETQYF. The CDR3 nucleotides read TGTGCCAGTAGTTCTCGGACTAGCGTCAGGGAGACCCAGTACTTC.

This clonotype has a handful of counts. The gene calls are TRBV11-2 and TRBJ2-1, with D unclear. The germline V gene encodes CDR1 SGHAT and CDR2 FQNNGV. The length of the CDR3 is 10 residues. V was cut by 5 bases and J by 8 bases, with 4 bases left in between. In DNA, the CDR3 is TGTGCCAGCAGCGGCCATGAGCAGTTCTTC. It is translated as CASSGHEQFF.

The chain employs TRBV27 and TRBJ2-7; 8 nucleotides align to TRBD1. There are 13 residues in the CDR3. Trimming took 2 bases from V and 4 from J; bases not matched to a gene: 1. The germline gives CDR1 MNHEY, CDR2 SMNVEV (reference sequence). The CDR3 region is CASSLNRGYEQYF. The DNA of the CDR3 is TGTGCCAGCAGTTTAAACAGGGGGTACGAGCAGTACTTC.

This clonotype is medium-sized (0.01 to 0.1%) by share. The chain is built from TRBV6-5 and TRBJ2-3; the D gene is possibly TRBD2 (6 bases). V lost 0 bases, J lost 2 bases, and 9 bases lay in between. The CDR3 contains 15 residues. Germline CDR1 reads MNHEY; CDR2 reads SVGAGI. CDR3 nucleotide sequence: TGTGCCAGCAGTTACTCGACTAGTCTCACAGATACGCAGTATTTT. It translates to CASSYSTSLTDTQYF.

This clonotype qualifies as medium-sized. The V gene is TRBV11-3, the J gene TRBJ2-6; D unresolved. With 8 bases removed from V and 4 bases from J, the gap between germline ends came to 6 bases. The CDR3 is made up of 12 amino acids. The germline CDR1 and CDR2 sequences are SGHNT and YENEEA. This chain's CDR3 is CASRAGANVLTF. DNA for the CDR3: TGTGCCAGCCGTGCCGGGGCCAACGTCCTGACTTTC. The whole variable domain, remainder taken from reference TRBV11-3 and TRBJ2-6, is EAGVVQSPRYKIIEKKQPVAFWCNPISGHNTLYWYLQNLGQGPELLIRYENEEAVDDSQLPKDRFSAERLKGVDSTLKIQPAELGDSAVYLCASRAGANVLTFGAGSRLTVL.

This clonotype was counted at least ten times. J is TRBJ2-1 and V is TRBV4-2; D is undetermined. The CDR3 is made up of 18 amino acids. The germline V gene has CDR1 LGHNA and CDR2 YNFKEQ. V was trimmed by 1 base and J by 4 bases, leaving 20 bases between them. In nucleotides, the CDR3 is TGTGCCAGCAGCCAAGCGGTCGGGTGGGCTACCGCTTACAATGAGCAGTTCTTC. It codes for CASSQAVGWATAYNEQFF.

This clonotype showed up many times. V and J are TRBV24-1 and TRBJ2-3, with TRBD2 matching 10 bases. Unmatched junction bases numbered 10, after V lost 5 bases and J lost 0 bases. The CDR3 totals 18 residues. Germline CDR1 and CDR2: KGHDR and SFDVKD. This CDR3 reads CATSGTPGLAVSTDTQYF. The CDR3 nucleotides are TGTGCCACCAGTGGAACCCCCGGACTAGCGGTTAGCACAGATACGCAGTATTTT.

Relative to its sample, this clonotype is medium-sized. V usage is TRBV7-9 and J usage is TRBJ2-1, with 7 bases aligning to TRBD1. The CDR3 spans 14 residues. Germline assignment: CDR1 SEHNR and CDR2 FQNEAQ (reference sequence). V gave up 7 bases and J gave up 5 bases; unmatched junction bases: 8. The DNA of the CDR3 is TGTGCCAGCATCGTACAGGGGTCTAACAATGAGCAGTTCTTC. It specifies CASIVQGSNNEQFF.

This clonotype is categorized as medium-sized (0.01 to 0.1%). The V and J genes are TRBV3-1 and TRBJ2-1, with D tentatively TRBD1 or TRBD2 (5 bases each). The CDR3 covers 12 residues. The V gene's germline CDR1 is LGHDT and CDR2 YNNKEL (reference sequence). Trimming took off 8 bases at V and 5 bases at J, with 10 bases between the two ends. CDR3 residues: CASGTLHNEQFF. The CDR3 DNA sequence: TGTGCCAGCGGGACCCTTCACAATGAGCAGTTCTTC.

This clonotype ranks as medium-sized (0.01 to 0.1%). This chain uses TRBV29-1 with TRBJ2-2, with 8 bases identical to TRBD2. The CDR3 has 14 residues. Trimming removed 3 bases from V and 4 bases from J; junction bases left unmatched: 4. Germline V gene lookup returns CDR1 SQVTM and CDR2 ANQGSEA. CDR3: CSVEGGRSTGELFF. The CDR3 DNA sequence: TGCAGCGTTGAGGGCGGGAGGTCCACCGGGGAGCTGTTTTTT.

This clonotype is labeled medium-sized. This chain joins TRBV20-1 and TRBJ1-4; 7 positions agree with TRBD1. Trimming removed 2 bases from V and 5 bases from J; junction bases left unmatched: 5. Germline CDR1 reads DFQATT; CDR2 reads SNEGSKA (reference sequence). This CDR3 spans 14 amino acids. In nucleotides, the CDR3 is TGCAGTGCTAGACCGGGACAGCCGAATGAAAAACTGTTTTTT. Translating gives CSARPGQPNEKLFF.